The sequence of this T cell receptor beta chain was determined in a study of cytomegalovirus exposure and HLA in healthy donors. Study-wide results and limits: A link between a missense DCLRE1C variant and TCR beta V- and J-gene trimming emerged from a later analysis. Within an earlier analysis, most TCR beta V segments proved productive either about 87% or about 30% of the time.

Use of 60 Vbeta and 13 Jbeta primers characterized the PCR. Using immunoSEQ multiplex PCR, the repertoire was profiled, and TCRdb retains in-frame clones only, with some absent. This sample yields 70,000 to 95,000 clones, of which around 77% are seen a single time; 3% to 3.5% belongs to the top ten. Trimming removed 4 bases from V and 6 bases from J; junction bases left unmatched: 12. This CDR3 contains 15 residues. Germline loops: CDR1 MDHEN, CDR2 SYDVKM. Notes on this clone: Its antigen is as yet unknown.

Sample: PBMCs. This chain uses TRBV28 with TRBJ2-7; 7 bases match TRBD1. This sequence originates from a man in his fifties in good health and CMV-seronegative. The CDR3 DNA is TGTGCCAGCAGTTCGGCACAGGGGCATTTAGGCGAGCAGTACTTC. It translates to CASSSAQGHLGEQYF. Supplemented by reference TRBV28 and TRBJ2-7, the full variable domain reads DVKVTQSSRYLVKRTGEKVFLECVQDMDHENMFWYRQDPGLGLRLIYFSYDVKMKEKGDIPEGYSVSREKKERFSLILESASTNQTSMYLCASSSAQGHLGEQYFGPGTRLTVT.